These 16 T cell receptor beta chains originate from one sample sequenced in a study of blood T cells in healthy people across ages. A second roughly 6 to 12 cycle PCR used barcoded and J-beta primers. MiXCR was run by TCRdb on the 5' RACE reads, yielding one entry per CDR3 protein. This table has some 730,000 distinct CDR3 sequences, 20% to 25% appearing once. Material: blood. These TCRs come from a man aged 70-80 years in good health.

CDR3 loop: CSGGSGGYNEQFF. The CDR3, as DNA: TGCAGTGGGGGTAGCGGGGGTTACAATGAGCAGTTCTTC. The chain couples TRBV20-1 to TRBJ2-1; 9 nucleotides match TRBD2. Germline CDR1 is DFQATT and CDR2 is SNEGSKA (reference sequence). The CDR3 has 13 amino acids. J was trimmed by 4 bases and V by 7 bases; bases with no gene match: 5.

Regarding this clonotype: A read error may produce the germline difference seen at one junction end. The chain carries TRBV6-5 and TRBJ2-7, with D perhaps being TRBD1 or TRBD2 (5 bases each). The CDR3 is made up of 14 amino acids. Germline loops: CDR1 MNHEY, CDR2 SVGAGI. CDR3 amino acids: CASRARDPIYEQYF. CDR3 DNA: TGCGCCAGCAGGGCCCGGGACCCCATCTACGAGCAGTACTTC.

This chain joins TRBV7-2 and TRBJ2-5; D is undetermined. The J call is uncertain, as TRBJ2-7 better fits the DNA end. Germline assignment: CDR1 SGHTA and CDR2 FQGNSA. The CDR3 covers 14 residues. This CDR3 is CASSLDPQSYEQYV. CDR3 nucleotides: TGTGCCAGCAGCTTAGATCCCCAGTCCTACGAGCAGTACGTC.

The genes are TRBV25-1 and TRBJ2-3, with TRBD2 matching 7 bases. The CDR3 loop spans 15 amino acids. After removal of 8 bases from V and 2 bases from J, the junction contained 10 bases not matched to a gene. The germline V gene encodes CDR1 MGHDK and CDR2 SYGVNS. This CDR3 reads CASGRKRGATDTQYF. The DNA for the CDR3 is TGTGCCAGCGGAAGGAAGCGGGGCGCCACAGATACGCAGTATTTT.

This clonotype was detected only a few times. The gene calls are TRBV4-1 and TRBJ2-5; D is undetermined. V lost 0 bases to trimming and J lost 5 bases, with 7 bases between them. The CDR3 covers 13 residues. Germline lookup yields CDR1 MGHRA and CDR2 YSYEKL. The DNA for the CDR3 is TGCGCCAGCAGCCAAGAGGGCACCGAGACCCAGTACTTC. Amino acid sequence: CASSQEGTETQYF.

The rearrangement uses TRBV5-1 and TRBJ1-2; 7 bases agree with TRBD1. The CDR3 is 15 residues long. Per the germline V gene, CDR1 is SGHRS and CDR2 is YFSETQ. V shed 4 bases, J shed 6 bases, and the junction held 12 bases outside the gene matches. This chain's CDR3 is CASSEQGFSNHGYTF. In DNA form, the CDR3 reads TGCGCCAGCAGCGAACAGGGGTTTTCAAACCATGGCTACACCTTC. The variable domain in full, with the rest retrieved from reference TRBV5-1 and TRBJ1-2, is KAGVTQTPRYLIKTRGQQVTLSCSPISGHRSVSWYQQTPGQGLQFLFEYFSETQRNKGNFPGRFSGRQFSNSRSEMNVSTLELGDSALYLCASSEQGFSNHGYTFGSGTRLTVV.

The chain couples TRBV7-9 to TRBJ1-1, with no clear D. The germline CDR1 and CDR2 sequences are SEHNR and FQNEAQ (reference sequence). Trimming removed 4 bases from V and 4 bases from J, with 16 bases in between. The CDR3 loop spans 15 amino acids. Written as DNA, the CDR3 is TGTGCCAGCAGCTATATTTCCACCAGGAGCACTGAAGCTTTCTTT. Protein: CASSYISTRSTEAFF. The variable domain in full, with the rest retrieved from reference TRBV7-9 and TRBJ1-1, is DTGVSQNPRHKITKRGQNVTFRCDPISEHNRLYWYRQTLGQGPEFLTYFQNEAQLEKSRLLSDRFSAERPKGSFSTLEIQRTEQGDSAMYLCASSYISTRSTEAFFGQGTRLTVV.

This chain links TRBV20-1 with TRBJ2-1; 8 bases fit TRBD2. CDR3 length equals 15 residues. The J segment lost 3 bases and the V segment lost 3 bases, leaving 7 bases of the junction unmatched. CDR1 DFQATT and CDR2 SNEGSKA come from the germline V gene (reference sequence). CDR3 residues: CSASGVAGLYNEQFF. The CDR3 nucleotides read TGCAGTGCTAGTGGGGTAGCGGGACTCTACAATGAGCAGTTCTTC.

There are a few counts of this clonotype. The rearrangement uses TRBV29-1 and TRBJ1-1; perhaps TRBD1 as D (5 bases). Germline CDR1 SQVTM, CDR2 ANQGSEA. The CDR3 consists of 14 residues. The V and J ends lost 1 base and 0 bases respectively, with 9 bases between them. The CDR3 DNA sequence: TGCAGCGTTGAAGTGGCAGGGATGAACACTGAAGCTTTCTTT. Encoded protein: CSVEVAGMNTEAFF.

Here the CDR3 reads CASSLRFQGTNHNEQFF. The CDR3 coding sequence is TGTGCCAGCAGTTTACGCTTCCAGGGAACCAATCACAATGAGCAGTTCTTC. This chain joins TRBV6-2 or TRBV6-3 and TRBJ2-1; a possible D gene is TRBD1 (5 bases). V gave up 4 bases and J gave up 5 bases, with 21 bases separating them. This CDR3 is built from 17 residues. Germline assignment: CDR1 MNHEY and CDR2 SVGEGT.

This clonotype was counted once. The chain employs TRBV7-9 and TRBJ1-2; D ambiguous. The germline V and J ends were trimmed by 6 bases and 4 bases, with 12 bases remaining between them. Germline CDR1 reads SEHNR; CDR2 reads FQNEAQ (reference sequence). This CDR3 region has 13 residues. The CDR3 DNA reads as TGTGCCAGCAGTCCTAGGGATTTCTATGGCTACACCTTC. As protein: CASSPRDFYGYTF.

CDR3 in DNA: TGCGCCAGCAGCGCGGGAAGACAGGGGTTGAGCACAGATACGCAGTATTTT. Protein: CASSAGRQGLSTDTQYF. The chain is built from TRBV5-1 and TRBJ2-3, with TRBD1 matching over 8 bases. V shed 4 bases, J shed 0 bases, and the junction held 10 bases outside the gene matches. The CDR3 spans 17 residues. The germline CDR1 and CDR2 sequences are SGHRS and YFSETQ.

V and J are TRBV12-3 or TRBV12-4 and TRBJ2-3, with 9 bases fitting TRBD2. V shed 3 bases and J 5 bases; nucleotides not matched to a gene: 6. The length of the CDR3 is 15 residues. The chain's CDR3 is CASSFPAGGVDTQYF. The CDR3 DNA sequence: TGTGCCAGCAGTTTCCCAGCGGGGGGTGTAGATACGCAGTATTTT.

The chain employs TRBV20-1 and TRBJ1-2; TRBD1 aligns across 7 bases. In germline, CDR1 is DFQATT, CDR2 SNEGSKA (reference sequence). The junction had 5 bases not matched to a gene; V was cut back by 3 bases and J by 4 bases. The CDR3 has 13 amino acids. CDR3 in DNA: TGCAGTGCTAGCAGGGGGGGAATCTATGGCTACACCTTC. Encoded protein: CSASRGGIYGYTF.

The genes are TRBV20-1 and TRBJ2-7; D is possibly TRBD2 (6 bases). With the DNA end fitting TRBJ2-1 better, the J assignment may be wrong. Germline V CDR1 and CDR2: DFQATT, SNEGSKA (reference sequence). The CDR3 totals 12 residues. The CDR3 coding sequence is TGCAGTGCCTCGGGACTCATCAATGAGCAGTTCTTC. It is translated as CSASGLINEQFF.

The rearrangement links TRBV28 to TRBJ1-5, with 8 bases identical to TRBD1. With V trimmed by 3 bases and J by 2 bases, 6 bases remained unmatched. In germline, CDR1 is MDHEN, CDR2 SYDVKM. The CDR3 has 16 residues. In DNA, the CDR3 is TGTGCCAGCAGTTTCCCAGGGGGCAGTGGCAATCAGCCCCAGCATTTT. Translated, it gives CASSFPGGSGNQPQHF.